This TCR beta chain is from a study of T cell responses to AZD1222 COVID-19 vaccine. Study conclusions and caveats: None of the repertoires were sampled until the peak T cell response had passed. The donors showed a predominance of white British ancestry and of females, with possible underestimation of clonal diversity.

About this clone itself: The antigen remains undetermined.

The method was immunoSEQ multiplex PCR; TCRdb's version includes in-frame clones alone and lacks a portion of them. The sample consists of roughly 40,000 clones, around 89% of them appearing once. The source is an adult who received the AZD1222 COVID-19 vaccine. Here the sequenced sample was peripheral blood, taken 28 days after the second AZD1222 dose.

CDR3 sequence: CASSFLDRDTEAFF. The CDR3 bases are TGTGCCAGCAGCTTCCTCGACAGAGACACTGAAGCTTTCTTT. The chain combines TRBV9 with TRBJ1-1, with D tentatively TRBD1 (5 bases). Germline-derived CDR1 and CDR2 are SGDLS and YYNGEE. This CDR3 has 14 amino acids. V shed 4 bases and J shed 3 bases, with 13 bases lying between them.